The clone carrying this TCR beta chain was recorded only once. Its target is not known. This sample stems from a study of cytomegalovirus exposure and HLA in healthy donors. Across the study: Assignment to the Caucasian-associated ancestry cluster applied to approximately 80% of the approximately 360 genotyped donors.

PCR used 60 Vbeta primers and 13 Jbeta primers. The protocol was immunoSEQ multiplex PCR, while the TCRdb copy is restricted to in-frame clones and leaves out a portion. Counted here are around 210,000 clones, approximately 81% occurring once; the ten biggest clones make up roughly 0.22%. Broader study findings: The study put under 200 TCR beta chains on its list as cytomegalovirus-associated.

This CDR3 comprises 18 residues. The ends were cut back, 2 bases at V and 0 bases at J, with 14 bases in the middle. The sequenced sample was PBMCs. The origin of this receptor is a girl aged 2-10 years in good health and CMV-seronegative. The chain couples TRBV23-1 to TRBJ1-6, with D possibly being TRBD1 (6 bases). TRBV23-1 is designated an ORF whose function remains uncertain. CDR3 coding DNA: TGCGCCAGCAGTCAAGTCGTGCAGGGGCACTCCTATAATTCACCCCTCCACTTT. Amino acids: CASSQVVQGHSYNSPLHF.